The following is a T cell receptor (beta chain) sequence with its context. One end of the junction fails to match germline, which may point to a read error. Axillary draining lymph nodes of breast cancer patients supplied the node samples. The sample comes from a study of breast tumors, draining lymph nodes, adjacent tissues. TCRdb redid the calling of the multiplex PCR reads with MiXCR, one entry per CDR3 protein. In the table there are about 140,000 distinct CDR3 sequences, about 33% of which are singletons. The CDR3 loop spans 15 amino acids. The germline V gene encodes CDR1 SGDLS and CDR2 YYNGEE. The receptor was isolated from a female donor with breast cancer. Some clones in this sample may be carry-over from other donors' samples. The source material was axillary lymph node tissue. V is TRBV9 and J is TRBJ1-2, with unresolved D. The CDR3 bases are TGCGCCAGCAGCTTGGGGTCAGCGAACTCCTATGGCTACACCTTC. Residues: CASSLGSANSYGYTF.